This TCR beta chain derives from a study of vaccination effects on CD4 cells after COVID-19. Study background: Post-vaccine samples followed the second dose by a median of 72 days.

Antigen-specific CD4+ T cells were first expanded with viral peptide pools by the ViraFEST assay and only then sequenced. Cultured cells yielded isolated CD4+ T cells after more than nine days. Participants were vaccinated with two doses of either the BNT162b2 or mRNA-1273 vaccine. Cultivation was performed at a few million PBMC per well with about 9 IU/ml IL-2 and 9.5 to 10 ug/ml peptides added. Half-medium changes using IL-2 medium occurred on days 3 and 7. Regarding this clone: Its matching antigen is unknown.

The CDR3 has 16 residues. J lost 4 bases, V lost 4 bases, and 8 bases had no gene match. Germline CDR1 is MRHNA and CDR2 is SNTAGT. TCRdb's table, derived via immunoSEQ multiplex PCR, lists solely in-frame clones and lacks some. The data show about 48,000 clones, over 60% seen once. The material sequenced was CD4+ T cells from PBMCs cultured with HCoV-OC43 spike peptides, taken after COVID-19 vaccination. Subset: HCoV-OC43 spike overlapping peptide pool stimulation. The chain uses TRBV6-4 and TRBJ1-1; 11 positions agree with TRBD1. This receptor was taken from a human donor who received a COVID-19 vaccine. CDR3 nucleotide sequence: TGTGCCAGCAGTGCCGGACAGGGGGCGACGGTCACTGAAGCTTTCTTT. Its translation is CASSAGQGATVTEAFF.